This T cell receptor (beta chain) was recovered during a study of naive and memory T cell subsets. General study results and limits: Possibly reflecting memory cells re-expressing CD45RA, a few larger clonotypes occurred in naive repertoires, especially CD8. The power law exponent of TCR abundance differed between naive and memory cells.

In the case of this clonotype: What it binds is not known. One end of the junction fails to match germline, which may point to a read error.

The CDR3 runs 14 residues. Germline V gene data show CDR1 as MDHEN and CDR2 as SYDVKM. An equimolar mix of two oligonucleotides served as the beta constant-region primer for TRBC1 and TRBC2. Ligated cDNA was amplified by four rounds of PCR with nested alpha and beta constant-region primers and SP2. TCRdb called the UMI-ligation and nested PCR reads again in MiXCR, with one record for every CDR3 protein. The repertoire holds over 110,000 distinct CDR3 sequences, with around 21% as singletons. The V and J genes are TRBV28 and TRBJ2-1; D is perhaps TRBD2 (5 bases). The source is a human donor in good health. The sequencing input was naive CD8+ T cells from blood. In nucleotides, the CDR3 is TGTGACAGCAGTTTAAATTACCCGGGGAATGAGCAGTTCTTC. Protein sequence: CDSSLNYPGNEQFF.